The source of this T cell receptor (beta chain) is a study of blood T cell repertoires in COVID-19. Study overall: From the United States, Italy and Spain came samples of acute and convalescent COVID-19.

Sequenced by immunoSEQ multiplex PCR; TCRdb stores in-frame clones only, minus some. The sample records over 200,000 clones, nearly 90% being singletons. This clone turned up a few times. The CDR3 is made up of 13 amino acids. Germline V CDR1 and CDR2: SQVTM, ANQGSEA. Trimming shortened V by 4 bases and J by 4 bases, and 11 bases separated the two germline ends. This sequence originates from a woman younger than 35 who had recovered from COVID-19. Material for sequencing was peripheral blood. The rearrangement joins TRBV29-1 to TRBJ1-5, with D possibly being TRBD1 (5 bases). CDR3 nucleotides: TGCAGCGTTGGGGAAAGGGGAAATCAGCCCCAGCATTTT. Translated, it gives CSVGERGNQPQHF.